This T cell receptor beta chain was captured in a study of cytomegalovirus exposure and HLA in healthy donors. A multiplex PCR was run with 60 Vbeta primers and 13 Jbeta primers. Under the authors' procedure: Unique TCR beta chains numbered around 80 million in a later analysis, with approximately 10 million shared. Assay used: immunoSEQ multiplex PCR; TCRdb lists only in-frame clones, some missing. V and J calls and clone size are copied from that table; D and trimming were computed from the DNA. The sample shows about 150,000 clones, under 85% of them seen only once. Study-level points and caveats: Cytomegalovirus-associated TCR beta chains were listed, numbering 150 to 200. There were several of the most significant clusters that appeared linked to common viral pathogens in a later analysis.

CDR3 length equals 18 residues. Germline lookup yields CDR1 KGHSH and CDR2 LQKENI. V lost 3 bases and J lost 3, with 21 bases in between. Comments on this clone: What it binds is not known.

J is TRBJ1-3 and V is TRBV18; a possible D gene is TRBD1 (6 bases). The TCR was taken from a woman between 18 and 29 years old in good health and CMV-seropositive. The sample comprised PBMCs. The CDR3 region is CASSPRSQGTVFGNTIYF. The CDR3 coding sequence is TGTGCCAGCTCACCCCGATCACAGGGCACTGTCTTTGGAAACACCATATATTTT.